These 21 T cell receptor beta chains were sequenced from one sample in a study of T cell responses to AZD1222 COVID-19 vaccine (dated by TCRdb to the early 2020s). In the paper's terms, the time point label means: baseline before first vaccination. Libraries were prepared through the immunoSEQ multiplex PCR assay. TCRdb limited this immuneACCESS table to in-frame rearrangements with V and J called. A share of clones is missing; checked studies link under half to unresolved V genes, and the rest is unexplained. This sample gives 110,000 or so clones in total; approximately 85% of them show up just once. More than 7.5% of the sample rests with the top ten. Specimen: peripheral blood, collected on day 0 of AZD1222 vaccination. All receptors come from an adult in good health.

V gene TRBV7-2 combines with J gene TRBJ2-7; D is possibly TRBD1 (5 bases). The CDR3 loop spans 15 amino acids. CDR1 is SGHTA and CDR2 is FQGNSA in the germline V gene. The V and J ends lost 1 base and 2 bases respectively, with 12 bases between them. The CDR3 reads CASSLGHRLTYEQYF. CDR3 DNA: TGTGCCAGCAGCTTAGGGCACAGGTTAACCTACGAGCAGTACTTC. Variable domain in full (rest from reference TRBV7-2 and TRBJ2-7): GAGVSQSPSNKVTEKGKDVELRCDPISGHTALYWYRQSLGQGLEFLIYFQGNSAPDKSGLPSDRFSAERTGGSVSTLTIQRTQQEDSAVYLCASSLGHRLTYEQYFGPGTRLTVT.

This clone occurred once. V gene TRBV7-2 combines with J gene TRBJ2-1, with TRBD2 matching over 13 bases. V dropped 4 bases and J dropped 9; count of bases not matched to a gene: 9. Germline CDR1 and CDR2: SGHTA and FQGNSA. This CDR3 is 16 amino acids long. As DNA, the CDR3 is TGTGCCAGCAGCTGGAGAGGGACTAGCGGGGAGGGTGAGCAGTTCTTC. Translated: CASSWRGTSGEGEQFF. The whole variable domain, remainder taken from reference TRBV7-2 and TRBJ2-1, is GAGVSQSPSNKVTEKGKDVELRCDPISGHTALYWYRQSLGQGLEFLIYFQGNSAPDKSGLPSDRFSAERTGGSVSTLTIQRTQQEDSAVYLCASSWRGTSGEGEQFFGPGTRLTVL.

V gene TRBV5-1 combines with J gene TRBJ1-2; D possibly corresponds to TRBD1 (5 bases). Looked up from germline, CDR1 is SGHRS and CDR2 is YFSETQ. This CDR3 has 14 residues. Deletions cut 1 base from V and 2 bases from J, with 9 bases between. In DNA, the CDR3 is TGCGCCAGCAGCTTGTCTGGGGACAACTATGGCTACACCTTC. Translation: CASSLSGDNYGYTF. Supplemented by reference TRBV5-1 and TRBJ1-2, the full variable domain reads KAGVTQTPRYLIKTRGQQVTLSCSPISGHRSVSWYQQTPGQGLQFLFEYFSETQRNKGNFPGRFSGRQFSNSRSEMNVSTLELGDSALYLCASSLSGDNYGYTFGSGTRLTVV.

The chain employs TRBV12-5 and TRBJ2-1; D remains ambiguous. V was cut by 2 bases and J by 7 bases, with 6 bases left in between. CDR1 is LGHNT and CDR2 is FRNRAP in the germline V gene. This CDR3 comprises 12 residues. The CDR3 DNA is TGTGCTAGTGGTTTGTGGAGAAATGAGCAGTTCTTC. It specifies CASGLWRNEQFF.

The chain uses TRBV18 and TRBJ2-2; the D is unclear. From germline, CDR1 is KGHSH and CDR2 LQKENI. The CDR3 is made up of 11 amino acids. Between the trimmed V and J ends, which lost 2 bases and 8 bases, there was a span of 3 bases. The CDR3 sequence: CASSPAGELFF. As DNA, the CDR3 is TGTGCCAGCTCACCAGCGGGGGAGCTGTTTTTT.

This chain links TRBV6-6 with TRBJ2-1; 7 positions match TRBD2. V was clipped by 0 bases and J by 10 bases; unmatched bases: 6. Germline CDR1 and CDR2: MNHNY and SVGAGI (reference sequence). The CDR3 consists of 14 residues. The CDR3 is CASSYSLLAREQFF. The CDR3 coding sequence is TGTGCCAGCAGTTACTCTCTACTAGCGAGGGAGCAGTTCTTC.

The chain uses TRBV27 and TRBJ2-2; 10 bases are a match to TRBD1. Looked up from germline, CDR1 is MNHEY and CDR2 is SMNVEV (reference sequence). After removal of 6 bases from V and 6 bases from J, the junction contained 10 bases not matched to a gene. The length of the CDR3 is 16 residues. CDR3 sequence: CASSLRDRGFPGELFF. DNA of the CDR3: TGTGCCAGCAGCCTCCGGGACAGGGGTTTTCCCGGGGAGCTGTTTTTT.

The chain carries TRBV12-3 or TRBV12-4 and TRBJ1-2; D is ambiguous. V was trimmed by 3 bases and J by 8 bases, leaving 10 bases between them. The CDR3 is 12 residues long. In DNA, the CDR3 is TGTGCCAGCAGTTTTGGAGGAGTCGGCTACACCTTC. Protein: CASSFGGVGYTF.

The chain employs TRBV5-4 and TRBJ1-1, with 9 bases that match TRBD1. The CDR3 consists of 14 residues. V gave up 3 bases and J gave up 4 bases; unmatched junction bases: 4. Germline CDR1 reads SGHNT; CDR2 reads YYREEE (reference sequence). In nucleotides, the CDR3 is TGTGCCAGCAGCTGGGGACAGGGACCCACTGAAGCTTTCTTT. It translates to CASSWGQGPTEAFF.

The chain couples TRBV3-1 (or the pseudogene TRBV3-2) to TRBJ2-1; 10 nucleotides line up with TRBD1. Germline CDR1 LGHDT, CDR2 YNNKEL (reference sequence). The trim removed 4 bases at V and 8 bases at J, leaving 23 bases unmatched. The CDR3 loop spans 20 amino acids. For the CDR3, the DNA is TGTGCCAGCAGCCCCCGGGACAGGGGTATAGGAGCGGGAGTATCCGATGAGCAGTTCTTC. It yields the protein CASSPRDRGIGAGVSDEQFF.

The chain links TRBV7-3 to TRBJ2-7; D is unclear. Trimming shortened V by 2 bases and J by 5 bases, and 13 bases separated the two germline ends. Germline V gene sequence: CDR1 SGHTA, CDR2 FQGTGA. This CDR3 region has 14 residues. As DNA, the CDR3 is TGTGCCAGCAGCTTATCCCCCGAGTTAGACGAGCAGTACTTC. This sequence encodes CASSLSPELDEQYF.

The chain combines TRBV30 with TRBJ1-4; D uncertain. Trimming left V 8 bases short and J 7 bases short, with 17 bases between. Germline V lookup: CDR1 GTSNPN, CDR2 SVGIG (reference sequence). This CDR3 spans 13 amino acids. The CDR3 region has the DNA TGTGCCGGATATGTGAGGGTGACTGAAAAACTGTTTTTT. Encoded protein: CAGYVRVTEKLFF.

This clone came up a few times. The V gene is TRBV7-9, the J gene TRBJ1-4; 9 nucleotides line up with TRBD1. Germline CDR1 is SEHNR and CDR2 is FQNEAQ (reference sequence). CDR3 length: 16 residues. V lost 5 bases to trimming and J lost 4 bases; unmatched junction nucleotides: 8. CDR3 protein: CASSAGTGSGNEKLFF. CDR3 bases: TGTGCCAGCAGCGCCGGGACAGGGTCCGGTAATGAAAAACTGTTTTTT. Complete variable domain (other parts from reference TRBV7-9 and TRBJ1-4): DTGVSQNPRHKITKRGQNVTFRCDPISEHNRLYWYRQTLGQGPEFLTYFQNEAQLEKSRLLSDRFSAERPKGSFSTLEIQRTEQGDSAMYLCASSAGTGSGNEKLFFGSGTQLSVL.

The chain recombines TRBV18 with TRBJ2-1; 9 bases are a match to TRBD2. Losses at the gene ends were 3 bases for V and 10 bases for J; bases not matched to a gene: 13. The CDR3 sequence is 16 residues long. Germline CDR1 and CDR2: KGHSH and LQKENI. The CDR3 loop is CASSPGVGGGAREQFF. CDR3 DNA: TGTGCCAGCTCACCGGGAGTCGGCGGGGGGGCCAGAGAGCAGTTCTTC.

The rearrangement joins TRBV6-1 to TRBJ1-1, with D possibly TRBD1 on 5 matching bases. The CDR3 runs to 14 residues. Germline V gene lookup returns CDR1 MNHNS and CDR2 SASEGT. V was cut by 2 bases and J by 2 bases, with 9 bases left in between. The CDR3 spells CASSEFGGNTEAFF. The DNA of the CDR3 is TGTGCCAGCAGTGAATTTGGGGGTAACACTGAAGCTTTCTTT.

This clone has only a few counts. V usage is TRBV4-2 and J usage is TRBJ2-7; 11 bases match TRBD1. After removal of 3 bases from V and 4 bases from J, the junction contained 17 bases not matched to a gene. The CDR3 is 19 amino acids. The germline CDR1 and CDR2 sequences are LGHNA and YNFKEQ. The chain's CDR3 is CASSQLMIRDRGFWYEQYF. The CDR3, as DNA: TGTGCCAGCAGCCAGCTGATGATCCGGGACAGGGGGTTTTGGTACGAGCAGTACTTC.

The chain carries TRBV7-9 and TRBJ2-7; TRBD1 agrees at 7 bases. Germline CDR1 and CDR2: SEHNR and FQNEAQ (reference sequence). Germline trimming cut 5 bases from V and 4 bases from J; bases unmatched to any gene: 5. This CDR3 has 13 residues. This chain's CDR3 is CASSTMTGYEQYF. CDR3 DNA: TGTGCCAGCAGCACGATGACAGGGTACGAGCAGTACTTC.

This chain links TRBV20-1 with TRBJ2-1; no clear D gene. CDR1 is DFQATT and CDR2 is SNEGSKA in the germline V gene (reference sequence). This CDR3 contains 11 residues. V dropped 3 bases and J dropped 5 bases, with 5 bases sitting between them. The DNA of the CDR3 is TGCAGTGCTAGGACAAACAATGAGCAGTTCTTC. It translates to CSARTNNEQFF.

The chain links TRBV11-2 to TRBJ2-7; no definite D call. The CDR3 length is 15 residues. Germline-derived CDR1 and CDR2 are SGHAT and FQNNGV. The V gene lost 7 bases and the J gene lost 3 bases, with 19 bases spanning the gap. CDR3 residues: CASIPKPTFGYEQYF. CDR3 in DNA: TGTGCCAGCATCCCGAAGCCGACATTCGGCTACGAGCAGTACTTC.

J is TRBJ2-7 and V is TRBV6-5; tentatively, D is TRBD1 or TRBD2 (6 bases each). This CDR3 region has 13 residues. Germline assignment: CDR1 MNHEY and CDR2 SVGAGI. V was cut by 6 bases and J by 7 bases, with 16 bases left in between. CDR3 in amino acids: CASSLKEGGEQYF. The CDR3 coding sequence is TGTGCCAGCAGCCTAAAAGAAGGGGGGGAGCAGTACTTC.

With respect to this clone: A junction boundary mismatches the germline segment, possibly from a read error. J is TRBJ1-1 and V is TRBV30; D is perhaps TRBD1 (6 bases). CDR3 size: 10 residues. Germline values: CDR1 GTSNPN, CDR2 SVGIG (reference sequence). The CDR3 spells CAWSDTGIQF. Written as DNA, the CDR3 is TGTGCCTGGAGTGATACAGGGATCCAGTTT.